Each of the 27 T cell receptor beta chains below was sequenced from the same sample in a study of T cells in localized non-small cell lung cancer (dated by TCRdb to the early 2020s). The method behind the library was the immunoSEQ multiplex PCR assay. Entries here come from immuneACCESS through TCRdb and include only in-frame sequences with V and J called. Some clones fail to appear in such tables; in the studies checked, an unresolved V gene covers under half of the shortfall, and the cause of the remainder is unknown. Within this sample are under 2,000 clones, with 24% of them counted one time only. Clones ranked in the top ten supply approximately 15% of the sample. The sequencing used lung tumor tissue, collected before any cancer treatment. Receptors originate from a female donor over 55 with stage II squamous cell lung carcinoma.

The genes are TRBV18 and TRBJ2-3, with 10 bases fitting TRBD1. V trimming: 4 bases; J trimming: 3 bases; junction bases outside the gene matches: 7. CDR3 length: 16 residues. CDR1 is KGHSH, CDR2 LQKENI, per germline. CDR3: CASSRRTGGVTDTQYF. DNA for the CDR3: TGTGCCAGCTCACGGAGGACAGGGGGTGTGACAGATACGCAGTATTTT.

This clone was observed a handful of times. The chain carries TRBV11-3 and TRBJ2-2; 10 bases align to TRBD1. The CDR3 is 16 residues long. CDR1 is SGHNT and CDR2 is YENEEA in the germline V gene. The ends lost 5 bases at V and 3 bases at J; junction bases unmatched: 6. CDR3 protein: CASSPRQGAYTGELFF. CDR3 nucleotide sequence: TGTGCCAGCAGCCCTCGACAGGGGGCTTACACCGGGGAGCTGTTTTTT.

This clone was seen a handful of times. This chain uses TRBV29-1 with TRBJ2-3, with no clear D. Germline V gene data show CDR1 as SQVTM and CDR2 as ANQGSEA. The CDR3 totals 18 residues. V was trimmed by 0 bases and J by 4 bases, leaving 23 bases between them. CDR3 nucleotides: TGCAGCGTTGAAGATACCCCCCAACCCCTAGAGTGGGCAGATACGCAGTATTTT. It translates to CSVEDTPQPLEWADTQYF.

This rearrangement joins TRBV29-1 to TRBJ1-5; 8 bases match TRBD1. Trimming cost V 4 bases and J 5 bases; bases outside gene matches: 4. The CDR3 runs 13 residues. CDR1 is SQVTM, CDR2 ANQGSEA, per germline. The chain's CDR3 is CSVALDRDQPQHF. The CDR3 DNA follows: TGCAGCGTTGCCCTGGACAGGGATCAGCCCCAGCATTTT.

This clone is medium-sized. The chain recombines TRBV9 with TRBJ1-1; D is perhaps TRBD1 (5 bases). The germline V gene has CDR1 SGDLS and CDR2 YYNGEE. The CDR3 length is 14 residues. Between the trimmed V and J ends, which lost 4 bases and 3 bases, there was a span of 13 bases. The CDR3 nucleotides read TGTGCCAGCAGCTTGCAAGGGACCTACACTGAAGCTTTCTTT. Its protein product is CASSLQGTYTEAFF.

This clone was counted only a few times. This chain joins TRBV11-3 and TRBJ2-3; 8 nucleotides agree with TRBD1. Germline CDR1 reads SGHNT; CDR2 reads YENEEA. J was trimmed by 4 bases and V by 2 bases; bases with no gene match: 5. CDR3 length: 15 amino acids. CDR3 region: CASSLQGARADTQYF. CDR3 bases: TGTGCCAGCAGCTTACAGGGGGCGCGGGCAGATACGCAGTATTTT.

This clone was detected a few times. The V gene is TRBV6-8, the J gene TRBJ2-5, with D possibly TRBD2 on 6 matching bases. Trimming removed 0 bases at V and 5 bases at J, with 13 bases between. The CDR3 length is 15 residues. Germline CDR1 and CDR2: MNHGY and SAAAGT. CDR3 region: CASSYSEGKKETQYF. CDR3 DNA: TGTGCCAGCAGTTACTCGGAGGGCAAGAAGGAGACCCAGTACTTC.

The chain couples TRBV29-1 to TRBJ1-2, with TRBD1 identical over 8 bases. This CDR3 contains 13 residues. With V trimmed by 7 bases and J by 3 bases, 7 bases remained unmatched. CDR1 SQVTM and CDR2 ANQGSEA come from the germline V gene. The CDR3 nucleotides are TGCAGCGCTGACAGGGGTCCCTACTATGGCTACACCTTC. Translation: CSADRGPYYGYTF.

The chain links TRBV11-3 to TRBJ1-1; D gene uncertain. Looked up from germline, CDR1 is SGHNT and CDR2 is YENEEA. The CDR3 loop spans 15 amino acids. V was cut by 2 bases and J by 1 base, with 11 bases left in between. The DNA for the CDR3 is TGTGCCAGCAGCTTAAACGCGGACCCGAACACTGAAGCTTTCTTT. Its protein product is CASSLNADPNTEAFF.

This clone was recorded a few times. The chain couples TRBV12-5 to TRBJ2-7, with TRBD2 identical over 10 bases. This CDR3 comprises 12 residues. The V and J ends lost 5 bases and 6 bases, in that order; junction bases with no gene match: 1. The germline CDR1 and CDR2 sequences are LGHNT and FRNRAP. CDR3 region: CASGRTSGEQYV. CDR3 DNA sequence: TGTGCTAGTGGTCGGACTAGCGGCGAGCAGTACGTC.

CDR3 residues: CSVGGQETQYF. The CDR3 bases are TGTTCGGTGGGGGGCCAAGAGACCCAGTACTTC. This sequence joins TRBV19 and TRBJ2-5; tentatively, D is TRBD2 (6 bases). Germline-derived CDR1 and CDR2 are LNHDA and SQIVND (reference sequence). The CDR3 contains 11 residues.

In its sample, this clone is large. This chain connects TRBV6-8 to TRBJ2-7, with TRBD2 matching 7 bases. Per germline, CDR1 MNHGY and CDR2 SAAAGT. The CDR3 consists of 12 residues. Trimming at V came to 8 bases and at J to 2 bases, leaving 3 bases not matched to a gene. The CDR3 spells CASGRGAYEQYV. Here the CDR3 DNA reads TGTGCCAGCGGACGGGGGGCCTACGAGCAGTACGTC.

The rearrangement uses TRBV19 and TRBJ1-2, with D hard to call. Germline loops: CDR1 LNHDA, CDR2 SQIVND (reference sequence). V was cut by 10 bases and J by 4 bases, with 13 bases left in between. The CDR3 covers 12 residues. The CDR3 is CATSHTTYGYTF. For the CDR3, the DNA is TGTGCCACCAGTCACACCACCTATGGCTACACCTTC.

This clone was found a few times. The chain employs TRBV5-1 and TRBJ2-3; TRBD1 agrees at 7 bases. This CDR3 spans 14 amino acids. The germline V gene has CDR1 SGHRS and CDR2 YFSETQ. V dropped 8 bases and J dropped 2; count of bases not matched to a gene: 8. Here the CDR3 reads CASHRGQNTDTQYF. The CDR3 bases are TGCGCCAGTCACAGGGGTCAGAACACAGATACGCAGTATTTT. Together with reference TRBV5-1 and TRBJ2-3, the CDR3 gives the full variable domain: KAGVTQTPRYLIKTRGQQVTLSCSPISGHRSVSWYQQTPGQGLQFLFEYFSETQRNKGNFPGRFSGRQFSNSRSEMNVSTLELGDSALYLCASHRGQNTDTQYFGPGTRLTVL.

The chain links TRBV18 to TRBJ2-2, with unresolved D. Trimming cost V 0 bases and J 6 bases, with 8 bases left between them. CDR3 length: 14 residues. From germline, CDR1 is KGHSH and CDR2 LQKENI. The CDR3 sequence is CASSPPQDAGELFF. In DNA form, the CDR3 reads TGTGCCAGCTCACCACCCCAGGATGCCGGGGAGCTGTTTTTT.

This clone has only a few counts. The chain has TRBV11-3 and TRBJ2-1, with 8 bases lining up with TRBD1. The germline V gene encodes CDR1 SGHNT and CDR2 YENEEA. The CDR3 extends over 15 amino acids. The junction had 5 bases not matched to a gene; V was cut back by 0 bases and J by 7 bases. CDR3 sequence reads: CASSLEDYRGNEQFF. The CDR3 nucleotides are TGTGCCAGCAGCTTAGAGGACTACAGGGGGAATGAGCAGTTCTTC.

This chain connects TRBV9 to TRBJ1-1, with a weak D call TRBD1 (6 bases). This CDR3 contains 13 residues. The germline V gene has CDR1 SGDLS and CDR2 YYNGEE. The V gene lost 5 bases and the J gene lost 4 bases, with 12 bases spanning the gap. The CDR3 region has the DNA TGTGCCAGCAGGTGGCAGGGGACCACTGAAGCTTTCTTT. It encodes CASRWQGTTEAFF.

The rearrangement joins TRBV9 to TRBJ1-1, with 7 bases fitting TRBD1. There are 15 residues in the CDR3. The V and J ends lost 3 bases and 5 bases, in that order; junction bases with no gene match: 10. Germline V lookup: CDR1 SGDLS, CDR2 YYNGEE. CDR3 amino acids: CASSATHRGGTEAFF. CDR3 coding DNA: TGTGCCAGCAGCGCAACGCACAGGGGAGGGACTGAAGCTTTCTTT.

This clone rates as medium-sized. The V gene is TRBV11-3, the J gene TRBJ2-5; no firm D call. CDR1 and CDR2 (germline): SGHNT, YENEEA. Deletions cut 4 bases from V and 0 bases from J, with 12 bases between. This CDR3 contains 15 residues. This chain's CDR3 is CASSSASNHQETQYF. The DNA for the CDR3 is TGTGCCAGCAGCTCCGCATCAAATCACCAAGAGACCCAGTACTTC.

CDR3 coding DNA: TGTGCCAGCAGGCTTACAGGGGGGAACACCGGGGAGCTGTTTTTT. Translating it yields CASRLTGGNTGELFF. The rearrangement joins TRBV6-8 to TRBJ2-2; 8 nucleotides agree with TRBD1. V was pared by 6 bases and J by 1 base, with 4 bases of the junction left unmatched. Germline lookup yields CDR1 MNHGY and CDR2 SAAAGT. This CDR3 is 15 amino acids long.

J is TRBJ1-3 and V is TRBV28; D is uncertain. The CDR3 has 16 residues. Germline CDR1 and CDR2: MDHEN and SYDVKM. V was clipped by 2 bases and J by 0 bases, with 11 bases between them. CDR3 region: CASSLKGLSSGNTIYF. The CDR3 DNA follows: TGTGCCAGCAGTTTAAAGGGCCTTAGCTCTGGAAACACCATATATTTT.

The CDR3 is CASSFGTSGTYEQYF. The CDR3 region has the DNA TGTGCCAGCAGCTTCGGGACTAGCGGTACCTACGAGCAGTACTTC. V usage is TRBV9 and J usage is TRBJ2-7; 11 bases line up with TRBD2. CDR3 length: 15 amino acids. Germline assignment: CDR1 SGDLS and CDR2 YYNGEE. Losses at the gene ends were 4 bases for V and 2 bases for J; bases not matched to a gene: 5. The full variable domain, completed using reference TRBV9 and TRBJ2-7, is DSGVTQTPKHLITATGQRVTLRCSPRSGDLSVYWYQQSLDQGLQFLIQYYNGEERAKGNILERFSAQQFPDLHSELNLSSLELGDSALYFCASSFGTSGTYEQYFGPGTRLTVT.

This chain links TRBV11-3 with TRBJ1-1, with 8 bases that match TRBD1. In germline, CDR1 is SGHNT, CDR2 YENEEA. V was clipped by 3 bases and J by 1 base; unmatched bases: 7. CDR3 length equals 16 residues. CDR3 sequence reads: CASSFGTGRTNTEAFF. CDR3 sequence (DNA): TGTGCCAGCAGCTTTGGGACAGGCCGTACGAACACTGAAGCTTTCTTT.

The chain links TRBV30 to TRBJ1-3; D possibly corresponds to TRBD1 (6 bases). Trimming removed 0 bases from V and 5 bases from J, with 8 bases in between. Germline V gene lookup returns CDR1 GTSNPN and CDR2 SVGIG (reference sequence). The CDR3 length is 13 residues. CDR3 bases: TGTGCCTGGAGTGTCGGGGGCAGAAACACCATATATTTT. Translated: CAWSVGGRNTIYF.

The rearrangement uses TRBV6-7 and TRBJ2-3; no clear D gene. TRBV6-7 is identified as an open reading frame with a role that is uncertain. Trimming left V 5 bases short and J 6 bases short, with 6 bases between. The CDR3 length is 11 residues. The CDR3 nucleotides are TGTGCCAGCAGTACCATCGATACGCAGTATTTT. Amino acids: CASSTIDTQYF.

This chain joins TRBV15 and TRBJ2-5; TRBD2 matches at 8 bases. V was clipped by 2 bases and J by 5 bases; unmatched bases: 10. The CDR3 loop spans 16 amino acids. Per the germline V gene, CDR1 is LNHNV and CDR2 is YYDKDF (reference sequence). CDR3 DNA: TGTGCCACCAGCAGACCCCGGGCCCGGGGGGGGGAGACCCAGTACTTC. It translates to CATSRPRARGGETQYF.

The chain links TRBV9 to TRBJ2-2; D may correspond to TRBD1 or TRBD2 (5 bases each). The CDR3 sequence is 16 residues long. Germline V lookup: CDR1 SGDLS, CDR2 YYNGEE. Between the trimmed V and J ends, which lost 2 bases and 3 bases, there was a span of 14 bases. The CDR3 reads CASSVSSGTDTGELFF. The CDR3 DNA reads TGTGCCAGCAGCGTCTCTTCCGGGACGGACACCGGGGAGCTGTTTTTT.